In its sample, the clone carrying this T cell receptor beta chain was seen a few times. The antigen remains unidentified. The Oncomine TCR Beta short-read assay was what sequenced the DNA obtained from cultured CD4+ T cells. TCRdb reprocessed the PCR reads via MiXCR and lists one record per CDR3 protein. The top ten hold roughly 12% of the sample, which has more than 13,000 distinct CDR3 sequences, 20% to 25% seen once. Treatment reported: approximately 9-day PBMC culture with coronavirus spike peptide pools or control peptides (ViraFEST assay). The entry originates in a study of vaccination and CD4 T cells after COVID-19. The CDR3 is made up of 14 amino acids. The germline V gene encodes CDR1 SNHLY and CDR2 FYNNEI. V was pared by 6 bases and J by 4 bases, with 12 bases between.

The starting material was CD4+ T cells from blood, cultured in vitro, obtained before SARS-CoV-2 vaccination. The clonotype comes from a human donor who received a COVID-19 vaccine. The rearrangement joins TRBV2 to TRBJ1-4; TRBD1 might be the D (6 bases). CDR3: CASRETGNNEKLFF. In nucleotides, the CDR3 is TGTGCCAGCAGGGAAACAGGGAATAATGAAAAACTGTTTTTT.